The rows below give T cell receptor beta chains drawn from one sample of a study of shared T cell receptors in the human thymus. TCRdb's copy holds only in-frame clones and misses some; the assay was immunoSEQ multiplex PCR. Of 500,000 to 750,000 clones listed, roughly 90% are singletons. The data were also submitted as part of a second study, on human thymus T cells.

The sample comprised thymocytes. These receptors were obtained from a boy under two years old with a congenital heart defect. CDR3s include the opening cysteine and the closing phenylalanine or tryptophan. Fields, in order: D gene, J gene, clone size, V gene, CDR3 protein, CDR3 DNA. D genes are given only for firm matches. A row's size may be missing; if present it is once, few, many or a size class.

.,TRBJ2-7,.,TRBV7-9,CASSFLEYEQYF,TGTGCCAGCAGCTTCCTCGAGTACGAGCAGTACTTC
TRBD2,TRBJ2-1,.,TRBV4-3,CASSQGTSENYNEQFF,TGCGCCAGCAGCCAAGGGACTAGCGAGAACTACAATGAGCAGTTCTTC
.,TRBJ1-3,few,TRBV19,CASSINSSGNTIYF,TGTGCCAGTAGTATTAATAGCTCTGGAAACACCATATATTTT
TRBD1,TRBJ1-2,few,TRBV27,CASSLKVTRGYGYTF,TGTGCCAGCAGTTTAAAGGTAACCAGGGGGTATGGCTACACCTTC
TRBD2,TRBJ2-7,.,TRBV6-1,CASSGGLAGPVGVYEQYF,TGTGCCAGCAGTGGTGGACTAGCGGGACCTGTCGGGGTTTACGAGCAGTACTTC
TRBD1,TRBJ1-3,.,TRBV4-2,CASSQVPSRGQASSSGNTIYF,TGTGCCAGCAGCCAAGTGCCCTCACGGGGACAGGCCTCCTCCTCTGGAAACACCATATATTTT
TRBD1,TRBJ2-7,.,TRBV7-9,CASSSGTGKNSYEQYF,TGTGCCAGCAGCTCCGGGACAGGGAAGAACTCCTACGAGCAGTACTTC
TRBD1,TRBJ1-5,.,TRBV10-2,CASRGRDRGSDQPQHF,TGCGCCAGTCGGGGGCGGGACAGGGGATCCGATCAGCCCCAGCATTTT
TRBD1,TRBJ2-1,.,TRBV5-6,CASSLFGGTGTLGEQFF,TGTGCCAGCAGCTTGTTTGGGGGGACAGGTACCTTGGGTGAGCAGTTCTTC
TRBD1,TRBJ1-1,.,TRBV7-9,CASRSGSGQLAGAFF,TGTGCCAGCCGGAGCGGGTCGGGACAGTTAGCTGGAGCTTTCTTT
.,TRBJ1-2,.,TRBV4-3,CASWGESGYTF,TGCGCCAGCTGGGGCGAGAGCGGCTACACCTTC
TRBD1,TRBJ2-3,few,TRBV29-1,CSAADRAFTDTQYF,TGCAGCGCCGCGGACAGGGCTTTCACAGATACGCAGTATTTT
.,TRBJ2-5,.,TRBV29-1,CSVDDSSPETQYF,TGCAGCGTTGATGACAGTAGTCCGGAGACCCAGTACTTC
.,TRBJ2-7,.,TRBV27,CASSSGDRGLAGTYEQYF,TGTGCCAGCAGTAGCGGGGACAGAGGACTAGCAGGGACCTACGAGCAGTACTTC
TRBD1,TRBJ2-7,.,TRBV12-5,CASGSELDRAGEQYF,TGTGCTAGTGGTTCTGAACTGGACAGGGCGGGGGAGCAGTACTTC
.,TRBJ2-7,.,TRBV7-8,CASSLGRLLLVEQYF,TGTGCCAGCAGCTTAGGCAGACTACTCCTCGTCGAGCAGTACTTC
TRBD1,TRBJ1-3,once,TRBV30,CAWSVPGQGFGGNTIYF,TGTGCCTGGAGTGTACCGGGACAGGGGTTTGGAGGAAACACCATATATTTT
.,TRBJ1-3,.,TRBV6-5,CASSYFQGSGNTIYF,TGTGCCAGCAGTTACTTTCAGGGCTCTGGAAACACCATATATTTT
.,TRBJ2-3,.,TRBV5-1,CASSGQAGLLADTQYF,TGCGCCAGCAGCGGGCAAGCGGGCCTCCTGGCAGATACGCAGTATTTT
.,TRBJ2-1,.,TRBV7-6,CASSSITLWEPPSYNEQFF,TGTGCCAGCAGCTCGATTACTCTTTGGGAGCCCCCCTCCTACAATGAGCAGTTCTTC
.,TRBJ2-7,.,TRBV7-9,CASSGGDRGYEQYF,TGTGCCAGTTCGGGAGGGGACAGAGGCTACGAGCAGTACTTC
.,TRBJ1-3,once,TRBV7-2,CASSPFRGNTIYF,TGTGCCAGCAGCCCTTTTAGAGGAAACACCATATATTTT
TRBD2,TRBJ2-1,.,TRBV11-2,CASSGRGSGRAEVNEQFF,TGTGCCAGCAGCGGCCGGGGTAGCGGGAGGGCCGAGGTCAATGAGCAGTTCTTC
.,TRBJ2-3,.,TRBV4-2,CASSPSEGFCTDTQYF,TGTGCCAGCAGCCCTTCAGAGGGTTTCTGCACAGATACGCAGTATTTT
TRBD2,TRBJ2-7,.,TRBV5-6,CASSPNPTSGRAEQYF,TGTGCCAGCAGCCCGAACCCTACTAGCGGGAGGGCCGAGCAGTACTTC
.,TRBJ1-2,.,TRBV19,CASSIQGIYGYTF,TGTGCCAGTAGTATTCAGGGGATCTATGGCTACACCTTC
TRBD2,TRBJ2-2,.,TRBV12-5,CASGLVRTSGTGNTGELFF,TGTGCTAGTGGTTTGGTACGGACTAGCGGGACAGGGAACACCGGGGAGCTGTTTTTT
.,TRBJ2-1,.,TRBV7-9,CASSFPGKGDPSNPNEQFF,TGTGCCAGCAGCTTTCCCGGGAAGGGGGATCCTTCAAACCCCAATGAGCAGTTCTTC
.,TRBJ2-6,few,TRBV21-1,CASSKRDSGANVLTF,TGTGCCAGCAGCAAACGGGACTCTGGGGCCAACGTCCTGACTTTC
TRBD1,TRBJ2-7,.,TRBV5-6,CASSFWDRDYYEQYF,TGTGCCAGCAGCTTCTGGGACAGGGACTACTACGAGCAGTACTTC
.,TRBJ2-7,.,TRBV11-2,CASSPWPRGRPYEQYF,TGTGCCAGCAGCCCCTGGCCCCGTGGGAGACCCTACGAGCAGTACTTC
TRBD1,TRBJ2-1,few,TRBV5-4,CASSLTGGNEQFF,TGTGCCAGCAGCTTGACAGGGGGCAATGAGCAGTTCTTC
.,TRBJ2-7,.,TRBV30,CAWSQRGNQYF,TGTGCCTGGAGTCAGAGGGGGAATCAGTACTTC
.,TRBJ2-1,.,TRBV5-3,CARSFKKGGGGVNEQFF,TGTGCCAGAAGCTTTAAGAAAGGAGGGGGGGGAGTCAATGAGCAGTTCTTC
TRBD2,TRBJ2-1,.,TRBV4-2,CASSQAETSGTDEQFF,TGTGCCAGCAGCCAAGCCGAGACTAGCGGGACCGATGAGCAGTTCTTC
TRBD2,TRBJ2-7,.,TRBV27,CASRTGGYEQYF,TGTGCCAGCAGGACGGGAGGCTACGAGCAGTACTTC
.,TRBJ2-1,few,TRBV29-1,CSVAGLAYNEQFF,TGCAGCGTTGCGGGACTGGCCTACAATGAGCAGTTCTTC
TRBD2,TRBJ2-2,.,TRBV7-9,CASSLGWLAGGPGTGELFF,TGTGCCAGCAGCTTAGGTTGGCTTGCGGGAGGGCCCGGCACCGGGGAGCTGTTTTTT
.,TRBJ1-2,.,TRBV5-1,CASSLVGRGANYGYTF,TGCGCCAGCAGCTTGGTAGGGAGGGGAGCTAACTATGGCTACACCTTC